This T cell receptor (beta chain) was recovered during a study of PD-1 blockade in classical Hodgkin lymphoma. As to this clone: Its antigen remains unknown.

Time point defined: cycle 4 day 1 (C4D1), after 6 weeks of nivolumab. Exposure to brentuximab vedotin varied, and each patient had relapsed following autologous stem cell transplantation. Best outcomes ranged across complete response, partial response and progressive disease. The V gene end was trimmed by 3 bases and the J gene end by 2 bases; junction bases not matched to a gene: 0. CDR1 and CDR2 from the germline V gene are SNHLY and FYNNEI. CDR3 size: 15 residues. The table came from immunoSEQ multiplex PCR; TCRdb's copy has only in-frame clones and leaves some out. The repertoire has 100,000 to 120,000 clones, approximately 90% of them found once; the top ten carry under 20%. Whole-study results and caveats: Complete responders started with a diversity level that resembled newly diagnosed patients at baseline.

The clonotype comes from a human donor with classical Hodgkin lymphoma. This specimen was peripheral blood mononuclear cells (PBMCs), taken before the fourth cycle of nivolumab. The chain joins TRBV2 to TRBJ2-1, with 11 bases that match TRBD2. The CDR3 DNA reads as TGTGCCAGCAGTGATAGCGGGAGGGCCTACAATGAGCAGTTCTTC. It codes for CASSDSGRAYNEQFF.